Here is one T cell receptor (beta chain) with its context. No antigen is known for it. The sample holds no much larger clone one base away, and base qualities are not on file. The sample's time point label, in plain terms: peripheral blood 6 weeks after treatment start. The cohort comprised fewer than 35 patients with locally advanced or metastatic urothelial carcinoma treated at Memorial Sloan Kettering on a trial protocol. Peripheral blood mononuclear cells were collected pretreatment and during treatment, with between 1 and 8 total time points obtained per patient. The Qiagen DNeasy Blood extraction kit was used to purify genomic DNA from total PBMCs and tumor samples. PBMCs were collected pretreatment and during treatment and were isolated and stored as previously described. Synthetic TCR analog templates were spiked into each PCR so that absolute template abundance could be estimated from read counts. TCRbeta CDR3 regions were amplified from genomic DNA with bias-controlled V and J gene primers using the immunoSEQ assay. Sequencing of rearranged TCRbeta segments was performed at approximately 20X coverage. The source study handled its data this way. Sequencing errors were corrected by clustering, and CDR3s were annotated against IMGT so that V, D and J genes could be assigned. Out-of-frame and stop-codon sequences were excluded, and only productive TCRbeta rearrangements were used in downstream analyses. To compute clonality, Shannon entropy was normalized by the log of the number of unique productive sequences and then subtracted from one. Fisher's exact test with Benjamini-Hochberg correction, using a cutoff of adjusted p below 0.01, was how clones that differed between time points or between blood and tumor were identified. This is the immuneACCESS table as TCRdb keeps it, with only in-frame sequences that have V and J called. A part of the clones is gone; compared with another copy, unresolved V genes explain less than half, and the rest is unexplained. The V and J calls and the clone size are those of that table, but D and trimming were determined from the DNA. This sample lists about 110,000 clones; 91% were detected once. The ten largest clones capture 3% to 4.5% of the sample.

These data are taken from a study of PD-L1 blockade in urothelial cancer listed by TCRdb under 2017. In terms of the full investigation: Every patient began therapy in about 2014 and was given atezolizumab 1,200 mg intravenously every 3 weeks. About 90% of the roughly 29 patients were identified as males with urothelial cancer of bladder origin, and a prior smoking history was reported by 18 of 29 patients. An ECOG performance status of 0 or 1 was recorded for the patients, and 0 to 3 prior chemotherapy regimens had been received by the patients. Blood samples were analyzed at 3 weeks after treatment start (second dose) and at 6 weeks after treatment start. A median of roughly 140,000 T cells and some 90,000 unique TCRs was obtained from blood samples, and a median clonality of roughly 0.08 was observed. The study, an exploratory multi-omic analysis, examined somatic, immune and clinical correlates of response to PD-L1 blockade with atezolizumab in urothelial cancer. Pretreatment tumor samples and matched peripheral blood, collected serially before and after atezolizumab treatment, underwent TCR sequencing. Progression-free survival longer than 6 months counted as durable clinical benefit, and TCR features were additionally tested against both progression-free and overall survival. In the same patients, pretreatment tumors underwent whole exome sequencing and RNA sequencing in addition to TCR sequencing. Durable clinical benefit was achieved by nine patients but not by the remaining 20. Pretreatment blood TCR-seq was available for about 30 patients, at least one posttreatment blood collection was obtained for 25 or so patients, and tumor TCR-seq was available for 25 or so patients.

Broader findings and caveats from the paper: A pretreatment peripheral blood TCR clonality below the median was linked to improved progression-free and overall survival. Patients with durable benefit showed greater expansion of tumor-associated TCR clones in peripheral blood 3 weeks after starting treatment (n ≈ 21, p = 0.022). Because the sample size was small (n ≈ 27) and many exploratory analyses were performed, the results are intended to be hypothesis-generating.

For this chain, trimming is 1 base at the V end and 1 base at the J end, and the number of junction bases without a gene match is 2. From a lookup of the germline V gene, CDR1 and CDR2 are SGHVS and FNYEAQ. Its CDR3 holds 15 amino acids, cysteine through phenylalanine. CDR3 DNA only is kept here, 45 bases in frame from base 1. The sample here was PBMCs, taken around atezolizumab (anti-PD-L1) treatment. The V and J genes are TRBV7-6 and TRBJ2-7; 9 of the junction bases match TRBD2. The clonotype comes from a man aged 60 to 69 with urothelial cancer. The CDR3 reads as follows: CASSLGGGGSYEQYF. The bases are TGTGCCAGCAGCTTAGGCGGGGGGGGGTCCTACGAGCAGTACTTC. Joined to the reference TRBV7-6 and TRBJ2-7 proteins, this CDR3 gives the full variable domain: GAGVSQSPRYKVTKRGQDVALRCDPISGHVSLYWYRQALGQGPEFLTYFNYEAQQDKSGLPNDRFSAERPEGSISTLTIQRTEQRDSAMYRCASSLGGGGSYEQYFGPGTRLTVT.